This TCR beta chain was identified in a study of OX40 agonist ivuxolimab in advanced cancers. Across the study: Ivuxolimab, which patients received intravenously every 2 weeks, was dosed at 0.01 to 10 mg/kg. There were three patients with partial responses, one having hepatocellular carcinoma and two cutaneous melanoma.

CDR1 is ENHRY and CDR2 is SYGVKD in the germline V gene. V lost 7 bases and J 11 bases, leaving 20 bases between the germline ends. This CDR3 spans 13 amino acids. Using immunoSEQ multiplex PCR, the repertoire was profiled, and TCRdb retains in-frame clones only, with some absent. The data hold about 77,000 clones, with around four fifths observed a single time. The sample here was CD4+ or CD8+ T cells sorted from blood, taken in a trial of the OX40 agonist ivuxolimab. The receptor was isolated from an adult with an advanced solid tumor such as melanoma, head and neck, liver or kidney cancer. V usage is TRBV10-3 and J usage is TRBJ1-1, with D unclear. The CDR3 DNA reads as TGTGCCATCAATACTGACAAGTCCCGTGGGGCTTTCTTT. Translated, it gives CAINTDKSRGAFF.